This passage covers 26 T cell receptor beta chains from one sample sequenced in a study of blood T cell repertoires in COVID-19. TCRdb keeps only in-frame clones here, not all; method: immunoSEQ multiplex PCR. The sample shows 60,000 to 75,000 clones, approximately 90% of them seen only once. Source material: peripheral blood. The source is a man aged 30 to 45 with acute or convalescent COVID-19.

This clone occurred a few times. Written as DNA, the CDR3 is TGTGCCAGTAGTCTGGGGGCGGCGGGAGATGAAAAACTGTTTTTT. It specifies CASSLGAAGDEKLFF. The chain joins TRBV19 to TRBJ1-4; the D gene is possibly TRBD1 (6 bases). Between the trimmed V and J ends, which lost 5 bases and 6 bases, there was a span of 16 bases. The CDR3 has 15 residues. Germline V gives CDR1 LNHDA, CDR2 SQIVND (reference sequence).

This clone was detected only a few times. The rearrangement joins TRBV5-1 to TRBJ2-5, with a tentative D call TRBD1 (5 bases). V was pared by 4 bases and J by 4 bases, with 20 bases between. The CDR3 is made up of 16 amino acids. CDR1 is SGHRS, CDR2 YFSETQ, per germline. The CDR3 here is CASSGVPGLFRETQYF. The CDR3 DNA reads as TGCGCCAGCAGCGGGGTCCCAGGGCTCTTCAGAGAGACCCAGTACTTC.

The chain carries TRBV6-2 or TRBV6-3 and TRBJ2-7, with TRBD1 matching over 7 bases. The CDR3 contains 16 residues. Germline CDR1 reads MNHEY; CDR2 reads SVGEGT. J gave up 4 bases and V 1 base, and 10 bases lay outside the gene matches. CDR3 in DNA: TGTGCCAGCAGTTACTTCCCAGGGGGTAAAGGATACGAGCAGTACTTC. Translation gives CASSYFPGGKGYEQYF.

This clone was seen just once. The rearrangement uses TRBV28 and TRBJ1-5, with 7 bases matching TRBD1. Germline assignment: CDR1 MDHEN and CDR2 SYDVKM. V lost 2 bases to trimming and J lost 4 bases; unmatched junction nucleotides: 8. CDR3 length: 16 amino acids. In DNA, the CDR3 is TGTGCCAGCAGTTTAACCGGGACAGCCCGAAATCAGCCCCAGCATTTT. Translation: CASSLTGTARNQPQHF.

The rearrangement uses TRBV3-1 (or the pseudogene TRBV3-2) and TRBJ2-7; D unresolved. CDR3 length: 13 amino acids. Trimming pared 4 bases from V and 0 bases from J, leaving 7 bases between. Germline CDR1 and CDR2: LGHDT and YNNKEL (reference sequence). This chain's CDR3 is CASSRANSYEQYV. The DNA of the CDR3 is TGTGCCAGCAGCCGGGCCAACTCCTACGAGCAGTACGTC.

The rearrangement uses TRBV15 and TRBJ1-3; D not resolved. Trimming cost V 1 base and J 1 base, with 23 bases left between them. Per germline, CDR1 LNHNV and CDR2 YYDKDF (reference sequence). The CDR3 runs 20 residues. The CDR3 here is CATSRAYLSLRPGSGNTIYF. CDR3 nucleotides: TGTGCCACCAGCAGAGCGTATCTATCGTTGAGGCCTGGATCTGGAAACACCATATATTTT.

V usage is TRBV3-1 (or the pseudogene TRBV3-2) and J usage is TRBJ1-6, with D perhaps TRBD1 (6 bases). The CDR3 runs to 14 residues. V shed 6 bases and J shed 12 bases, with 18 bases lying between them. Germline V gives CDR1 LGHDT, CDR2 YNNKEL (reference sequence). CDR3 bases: TGTGCCAGCAGAAAAACAGGGAGGGACGGACCCCTCCACTTT. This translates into CASRKTGRDGPLHF.

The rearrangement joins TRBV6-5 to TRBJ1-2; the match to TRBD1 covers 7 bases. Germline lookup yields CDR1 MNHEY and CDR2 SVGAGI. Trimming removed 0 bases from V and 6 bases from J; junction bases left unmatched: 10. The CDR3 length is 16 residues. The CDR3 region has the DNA TGTGCCAGCAGTTACTCGGGGTCGAGACAGGGCAATGGCTACACCTTC. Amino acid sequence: CASSYSGSRQGNGYTF.

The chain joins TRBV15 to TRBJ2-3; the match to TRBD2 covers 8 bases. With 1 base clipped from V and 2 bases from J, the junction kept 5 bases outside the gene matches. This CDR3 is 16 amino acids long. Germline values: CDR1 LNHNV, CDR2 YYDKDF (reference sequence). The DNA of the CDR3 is TGTGCCACCAGCAGAGGGCTAGCGGGCTTCACAGATACGCAGTATTTT. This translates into CATSRGLAGFTDTQYF.

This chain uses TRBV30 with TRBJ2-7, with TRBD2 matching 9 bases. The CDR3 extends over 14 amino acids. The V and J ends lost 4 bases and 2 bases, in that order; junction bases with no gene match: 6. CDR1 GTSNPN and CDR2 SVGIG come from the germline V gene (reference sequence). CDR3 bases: TGTGCCTGGACGGAGCGGGGGGCAACCTACGAGCAGTACGTC. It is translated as CAWTERGATYEQYV.

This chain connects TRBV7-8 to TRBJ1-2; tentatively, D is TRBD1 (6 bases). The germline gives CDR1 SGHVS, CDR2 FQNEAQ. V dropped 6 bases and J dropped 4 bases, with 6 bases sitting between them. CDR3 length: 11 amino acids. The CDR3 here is CASRDSYGYTF. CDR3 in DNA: TGTGCCAGCAGGGACAGCTATGGCTACACCTTC. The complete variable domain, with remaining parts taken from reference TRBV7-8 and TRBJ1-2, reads GAGVSQSPRYKVAKRGQDVALRCDPISGHVSLFWYQQALGQGPEFLTYFQNEAQLDKSGLPSDRFFAERPEGSVSTLKIQRTQQEDSAVYLCASRDSYGYTFGSGTRLTVV.

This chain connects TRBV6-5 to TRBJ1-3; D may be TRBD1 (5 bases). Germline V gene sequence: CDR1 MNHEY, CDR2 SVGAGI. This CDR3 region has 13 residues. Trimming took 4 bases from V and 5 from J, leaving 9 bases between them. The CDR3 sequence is CASSSNRRNTIYF. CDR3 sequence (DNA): TGTGCCAGCAGTTCAAACAGGAGAAACACCATATATTTT.

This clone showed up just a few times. This CDR3 is CAISRLADTQYF. CDR3 coding DNA: TGTGCCATCAGCCGACTGGCAGATACGCAGTATTTT. This rearrangement joins TRBV10-3 to TRBJ2-3, with D uncertain. Germline-derived CDR1 and CDR2 are ENHRY and SYGVKD. V was clipped by 6 bases and J by 4 bases, with 8 bases between them. The CDR3 consists of 12 residues.

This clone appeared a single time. The CDR3: CASSLDRGGSPLHF. CDR3 in DNA: TGTGCCAGCAGCTTAGACAGGGGGGGTTCACCCCTCCACTTT. The chain uses TRBV7-8 and TRBJ1-6; 8 bases are shared with TRBD1. Germline V lookup: CDR1 SGHVS, CDR2 FQNEAQ. V gave up 1 base and J gave up 9 bases; unmatched junction bases: 2. This CDR3 comprises 14 residues.

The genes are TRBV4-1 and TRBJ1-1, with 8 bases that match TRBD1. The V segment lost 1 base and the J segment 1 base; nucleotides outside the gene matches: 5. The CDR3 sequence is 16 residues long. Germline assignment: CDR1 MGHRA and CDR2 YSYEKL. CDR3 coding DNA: TGCGCCAGCAGCCAAGGGACAGGGAGGACGAACACTGAAGCTTTCTTT. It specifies CASSQGTGRTNTEAFF.

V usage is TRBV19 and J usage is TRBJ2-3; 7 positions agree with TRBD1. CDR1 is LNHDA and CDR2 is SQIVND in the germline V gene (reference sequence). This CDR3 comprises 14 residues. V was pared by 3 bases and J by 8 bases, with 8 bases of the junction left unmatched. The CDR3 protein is CASSMASTGSTQYF. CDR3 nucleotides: TGTGCCAGTAGTATGGCCTCGACAGGGTCTACGCAGTATTTT.

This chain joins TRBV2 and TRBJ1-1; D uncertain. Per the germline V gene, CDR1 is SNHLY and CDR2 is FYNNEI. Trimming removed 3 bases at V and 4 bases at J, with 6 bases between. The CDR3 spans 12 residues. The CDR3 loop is CASSDEGTEAFF. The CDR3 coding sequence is TGTGCCAGCAGTGATGAGGGCACTGAAGCTTTCTTT. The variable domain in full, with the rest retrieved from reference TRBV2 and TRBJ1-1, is EPEVTQTPSHQVTQMGQEVILRCVPISNHLYFYWYRQILGQKVEFLVSFYNNEISEKSEIFDDQFSVERPDGSNFTLKIRSTKLEDSAMYFCASSDEGTEAFFGQGTRLTVV.

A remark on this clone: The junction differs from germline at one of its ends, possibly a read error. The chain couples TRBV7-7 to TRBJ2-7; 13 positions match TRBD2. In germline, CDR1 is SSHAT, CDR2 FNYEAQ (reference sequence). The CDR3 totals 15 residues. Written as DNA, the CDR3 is TGTGCTAGCAGCTCAGGACTAGCGGGAGTCTCCGAGCAGTACTTC. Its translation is CASSSGLAGVSEQYF.

The CDR3 is CASLSGGGKTQYF. The CDR3 DNA is TGTGCCAGCCTCTCGGGAGGGGGTAAGACCCAGTACTTC. The chain combines TRBV6-6 with TRBJ2-5; 8 bases fit TRBD2. Trimming took 8 bases from V and 6 from J; bases not matched to a gene: 8. This CDR3 has 13 residues. CDR1 and CDR2 (germline): MNHNY, SVGAGI (reference sequence).

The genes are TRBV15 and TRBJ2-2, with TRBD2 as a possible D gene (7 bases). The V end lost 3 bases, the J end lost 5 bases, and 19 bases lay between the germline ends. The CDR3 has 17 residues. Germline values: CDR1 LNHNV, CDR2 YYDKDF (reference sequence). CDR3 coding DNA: TGTGCCACCAGCAGGGCCTCGGGGGGCTTCAATACCGGGGAGCTGTTTTTT. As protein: CATSRASGGFNTGELFF.

The CDR3 nucleotides are TGTGCCAGCAGCACCAGCTGGACTAGCGGGGAGACCCAGTACTTC. This codes for CASSTSWTSGETQYF. The genes are TRBV9 and TRBJ2-5; 11 nucleotides line up with TRBD2. Germline V gene sequence: CDR1 SGDLS, CDR2 YYNGEE. After removal of 4 bases from V and 5 bases from J, the junction contained 7 bases not matched to a gene. The CDR3 contains 15 residues.

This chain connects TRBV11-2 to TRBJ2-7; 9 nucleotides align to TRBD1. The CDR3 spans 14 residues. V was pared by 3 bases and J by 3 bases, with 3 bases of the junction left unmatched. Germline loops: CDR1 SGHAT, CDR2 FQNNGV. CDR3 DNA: TGTGCCAGCAGCTTTGGGACAGGGCACTACGAGCAGTACTTC. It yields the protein CASSFGTGHYEQYF.

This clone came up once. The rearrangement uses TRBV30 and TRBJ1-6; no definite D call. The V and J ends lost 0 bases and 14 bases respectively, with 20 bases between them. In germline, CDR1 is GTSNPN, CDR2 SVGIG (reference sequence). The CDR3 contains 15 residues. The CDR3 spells CAWSVPTELASSLHF. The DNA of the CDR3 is TGTGCCTGGAGTGTCCCCACCGAATTAGCCTCGTCCCTCCACTTT.

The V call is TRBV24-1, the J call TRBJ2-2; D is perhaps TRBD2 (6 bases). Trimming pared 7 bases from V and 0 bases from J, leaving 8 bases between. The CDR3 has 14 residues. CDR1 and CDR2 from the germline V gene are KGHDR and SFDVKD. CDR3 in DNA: TGTGCCACCAGCGGGGGTTCGAACACCGGGGAGCTGTTTTTT. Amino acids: CATSGGSNTGELFF.

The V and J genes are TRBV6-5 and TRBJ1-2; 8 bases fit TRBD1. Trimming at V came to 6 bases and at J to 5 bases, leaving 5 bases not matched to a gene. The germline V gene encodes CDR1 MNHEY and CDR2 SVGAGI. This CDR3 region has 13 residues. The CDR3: CASSRDRTYGYTF. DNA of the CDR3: TGTGCCAGCAGCCGGGACAGGACTTATGGCTACACCTTC.

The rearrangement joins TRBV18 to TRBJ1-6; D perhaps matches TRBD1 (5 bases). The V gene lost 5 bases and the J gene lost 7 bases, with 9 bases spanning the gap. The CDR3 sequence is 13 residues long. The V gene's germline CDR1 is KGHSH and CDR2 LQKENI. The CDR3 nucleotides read TGTGCCAGCTCAGAAAACAGGAATTCACCCCTCCACTTT. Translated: CASSENRNSPLHF.